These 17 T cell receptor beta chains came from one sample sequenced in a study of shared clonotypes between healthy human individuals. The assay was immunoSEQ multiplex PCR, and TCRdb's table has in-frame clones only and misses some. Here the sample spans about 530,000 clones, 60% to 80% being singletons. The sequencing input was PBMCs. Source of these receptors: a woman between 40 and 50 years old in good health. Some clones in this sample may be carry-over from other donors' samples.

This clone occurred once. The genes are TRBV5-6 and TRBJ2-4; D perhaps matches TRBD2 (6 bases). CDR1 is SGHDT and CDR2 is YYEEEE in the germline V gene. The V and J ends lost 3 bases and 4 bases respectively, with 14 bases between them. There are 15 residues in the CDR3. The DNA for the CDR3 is TGTGCCAGCAGCTCCCAGCACGGGACTAAAAACATTCAGTACTTC. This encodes CASSSQHGTKNIQYF.

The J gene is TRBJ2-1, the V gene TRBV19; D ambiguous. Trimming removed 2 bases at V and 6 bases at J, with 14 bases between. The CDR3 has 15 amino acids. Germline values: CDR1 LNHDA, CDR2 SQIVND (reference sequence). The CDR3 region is CASSISTVSSNEQFF. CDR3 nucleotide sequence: TGTGCCAGTAGTATAAGCACCGTCTCTTCCAATGAGCAGTTCTTC. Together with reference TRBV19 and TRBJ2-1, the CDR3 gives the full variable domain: DGGITQSPKYLFRKEGQNVTLSCEQNLNHDAMYWYRQDPGQGLRLIYYSQIVNDFQKGDIAEGYSVSREKKESFPLTVTSAQKNPTAFYLCASSISTVSSNEQFFGPGTRLTVL.

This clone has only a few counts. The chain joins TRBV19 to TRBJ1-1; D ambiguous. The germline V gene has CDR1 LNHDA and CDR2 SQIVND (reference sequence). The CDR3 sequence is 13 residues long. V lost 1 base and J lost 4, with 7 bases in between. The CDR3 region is CASSIGAGTEAFF. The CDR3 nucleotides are TGTGCCAGTAGTATAGGGGCGGGCACTGAAGCTTTCTTT.

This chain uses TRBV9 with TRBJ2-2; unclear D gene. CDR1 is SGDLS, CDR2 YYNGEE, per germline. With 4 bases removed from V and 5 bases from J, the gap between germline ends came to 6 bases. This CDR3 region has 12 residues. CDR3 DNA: TGTGCCAGCAGCTTCCGAACCGGGGAGCTGTTTTTT. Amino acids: CASSFRTGELFF.

CDR3 sequence (DNA): TGTGCCAGCTCAGCAGCGGGAGTCTACGAGCAGTACTTC. This codes for CASSAAGVYEQYF. J is TRBJ2-7 and V is TRBV18, with 8 bases identical to TRBD2. The ends lost 5 bases at V and 3 bases at J; junction bases unmatched: 3. The length of the CDR3 is 13 residues. Germline CDR1 KGHSH, CDR2 LQKENI.

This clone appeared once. CDR3 loop: CASSTLGLAGGSYNEQFF. CDR3 nucleotides: TGTGCCAGCAGCACCCTGGGACTAGCGGGGGGCTCCTACAATGAGCAGTTCTTC. This chain connects TRBV7-9 to TRBJ2-1; 15 nucleotides match TRBD2. Germline V gene data show CDR1 as SEHNR and CDR2 as FQNEAQ (reference sequence). Germline trimming cut 5 bases from V and 0 bases from J; bases unmatched to any gene: 5. The CDR3 sequence is 18 residues long.

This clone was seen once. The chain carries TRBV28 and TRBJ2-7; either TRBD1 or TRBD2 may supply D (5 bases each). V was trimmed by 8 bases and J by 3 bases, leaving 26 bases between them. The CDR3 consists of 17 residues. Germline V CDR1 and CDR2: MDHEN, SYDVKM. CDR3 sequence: CASGPRYGAALNYEQYF. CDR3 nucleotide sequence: TGTGCCAGCGGTCCCCGATACGGGGCGGCACTAAACTACGAGCAGTACTTC.

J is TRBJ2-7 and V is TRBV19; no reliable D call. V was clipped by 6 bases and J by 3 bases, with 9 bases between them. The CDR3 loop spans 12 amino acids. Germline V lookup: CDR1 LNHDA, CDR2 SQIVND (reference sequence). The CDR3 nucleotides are TGTGCCAGTAGCGGACGGTACTACGAGCAGTACTTC. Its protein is CASSGRYYEQYF. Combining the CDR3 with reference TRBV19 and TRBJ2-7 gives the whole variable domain DGGITQSPKYLFRKEGQNVTLSCEQNLNHDAMYWYRQDPGQGLRLIYYSQIVNDFQKGDIAEGYSVSREKKESFPLTVTSAQKNPTAFYLCASSGRYYEQYFGPGTRLTVT.

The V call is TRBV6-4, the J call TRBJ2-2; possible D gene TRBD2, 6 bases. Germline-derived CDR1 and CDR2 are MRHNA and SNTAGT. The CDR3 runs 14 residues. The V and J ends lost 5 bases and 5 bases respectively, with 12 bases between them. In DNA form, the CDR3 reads TGTGCCAGCAGTTCCTTCCGGGGGACCGGGGAGCTGTTTTTT. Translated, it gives CASSSFRGTGELFF.

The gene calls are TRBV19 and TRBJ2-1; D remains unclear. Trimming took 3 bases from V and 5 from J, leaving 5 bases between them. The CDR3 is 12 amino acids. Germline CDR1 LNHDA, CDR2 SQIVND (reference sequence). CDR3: CASSILNNEQFF. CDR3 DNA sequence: TGTGCCAGTAGTATCCTGAACAATGAGCAGTTCTTC.

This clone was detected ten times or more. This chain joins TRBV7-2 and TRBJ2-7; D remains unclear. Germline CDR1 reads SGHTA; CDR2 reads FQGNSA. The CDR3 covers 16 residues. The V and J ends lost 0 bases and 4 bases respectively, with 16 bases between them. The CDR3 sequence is CASSLARNVNKYEQYF. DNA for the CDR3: TGTGCCAGCAGCTTAGCTCGGAACGTGAACAAGTACGAGCAGTACTTC.

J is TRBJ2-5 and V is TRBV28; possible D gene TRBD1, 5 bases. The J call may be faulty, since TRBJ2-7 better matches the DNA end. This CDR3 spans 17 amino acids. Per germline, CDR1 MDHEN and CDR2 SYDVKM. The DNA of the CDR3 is TGTGCCAGCAGTGGGCTAGGGGCCGTTTCCCACTCCTACGAGCAGTACTTC. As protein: CASSGLGAVSHSYEQYF.

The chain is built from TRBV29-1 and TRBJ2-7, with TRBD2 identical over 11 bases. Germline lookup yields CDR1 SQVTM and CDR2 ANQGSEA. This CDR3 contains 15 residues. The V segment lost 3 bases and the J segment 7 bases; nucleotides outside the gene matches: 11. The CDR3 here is CSVEAGTSGKGEQYF. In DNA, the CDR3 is TGCAGCGTTGAGGCGGGGACTAGCGGCAAAGGTGAGCAGTACTTC.

The CDR3 spells CASSFPTDTQYF. CDR3 in DNA: TGTGCCAGCAGCTTCCCCACAGATACGCAGTATTTT. The chain joins TRBV7-9 to TRBJ2-3; D remains unclear. CDR3 length equals 12 residues. Trimming pared 3 bases from V and 2 bases from J, leaving 3 bases between. The germline V gene encodes CDR1 SEHNR and CDR2 FQNEAQ (reference sequence).

CDR3 nucleotide sequence: TGTGCCAGCTCATCATCAGGACAGGGCACAAATGAGCAGTTCTTC. It translates to CASSSSGQGTNEQFF. The J gene is TRBJ2-1, the V gene TRBV18; 8 bases are a match to TRBD1. J was trimmed by 7 bases and V by 5 bases; bases with no gene match: 10. The CDR3 is made up of 15 amino acids. Germline lookup yields CDR1 KGHSH and CDR2 LQKENI.

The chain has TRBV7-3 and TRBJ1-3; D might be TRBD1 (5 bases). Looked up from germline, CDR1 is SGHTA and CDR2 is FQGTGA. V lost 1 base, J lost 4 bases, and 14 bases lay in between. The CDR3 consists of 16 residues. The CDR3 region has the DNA TGTGCCAGCAGCTTAAACCCCGCAGGGCTCGGAAACACCATATATTTT. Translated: CASSLNPAGLGNTIYF.

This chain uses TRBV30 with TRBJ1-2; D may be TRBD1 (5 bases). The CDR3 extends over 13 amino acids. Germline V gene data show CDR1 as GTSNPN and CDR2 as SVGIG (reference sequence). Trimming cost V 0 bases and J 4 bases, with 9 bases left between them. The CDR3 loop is CAWSVRGSYGYTF. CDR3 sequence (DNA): TGTGCCTGGAGTGTACGGGGGAGCTATGGCTACACCTTC.